One and the same sample provided the 23 T cell receptor beta chains below, sequenced in a study of cytotoxic CD8 clonotypes in ibrutinib-treated CLL (dated by TCRdb to the early 2020s). This specimen's time point label, interpreted: about a year on ibrutinib. The receptor library was made with the immunoSEQ multiplex PCR assay. Not all clones reach the TCRdb copy of this immuneACCESS table, which keeps in-frame sequences only. Checked studies attribute under half of the gap to unresolved V genes and leave the rest unexplained. The sample profile shows some 140,000 clones; approximately 90% of them were found once. The ten largest clones take up 9.5% to 14% of the sample. The sample was PBMCs, taken after 12 months of ibrutinib treatment. All receptors derive from a human donor with chronic lymphocytic leukemia.

The chain couples TRBV28 to TRBJ2-2; weak D call: TRBD1 (6 bases). The V end was cut by 6 bases, the J end by 5 bases, with 13 bases between. Germline CDR1 reads MDHEN; CDR2 reads SYDVKM. The CDR3 covers 14 residues. The CDR3 region is CASSSGAGTGELFF. The CDR3 DNA reads as TGTGCCAGCAGCTCAGGGGCTGGTACCGGGGAGCTGTTTTTT.

The chain recombines TRBV28 with TRBJ1-1; D not certain. V was clipped by 6 bases and J by 6 bases, with 14 bases between them. CDR3 size: 13 residues. Germline lookup yields CDR1 MDHEN and CDR2 SYDVKM. CDR3 amino acids: CASSSFYKAEAFF. Written as DNA, the CDR3 is TGTGCCAGCAGCTCGTTTTACAAGGCTGAAGCTTTCTTT.

This chain connects TRBV27 to TRBJ2-1; D call uncertain. Trimming shortened V by 9 bases and J by 0 bases, and 24 bases separated the two germline ends. The CDR3 sequence is 18 residues long. CDR1 is MNHEY and CDR2 is SMNVEV in the germline V gene (reference sequence). DNA for the CDR3: TGTGCCAGACTCAAGTCGGCCCGGCAAGATTCCTCCTACAATGAGCAGTTCTTC. Its protein product is CARLKSARQDSSYNEQFF.

The chain links TRBV6-5 to TRBJ2-3; the D call may be TRBD1 or TRBD2 (5 bases each). The CDR3 spans 11 residues. In germline, CDR1 is MNHEY, CDR2 SVGAGI. Trimming pared 8 bases from V and 6 bases from J, leaving 9 bases between. The CDR3 DNA follows: TGTGCCAGCGCCAGGGAGGATACGCAGTATTTT. Its translation: CASAREDTQYF.

This chain links TRBV19 with TRBJ2-7; possible D gene TRBD1, 6 bases. Trimming removed 4 bases at V and 0 bases at J, with 16 bases between. Germline assignment: CDR1 LNHDA and CDR2 SQIVND (reference sequence). This CDR3 has 16 amino acids. The CDR3 nucleotides are TGTGCCAGTAGTACCCCCTCTCAAGGGGGCTCCTACGAGCAGTACTTC. Its protein product is CASSTPSQGGSYEQYF.

This chain joins TRBV6-6 and TRBJ2-2; D is tentatively TRBD1 or TRBD2 (5 bases each). From germline, CDR1 is MNHNY and CDR2 SVGAGI (reference sequence). Between the trimmed V and J ends, which lost 2 bases and 8 bases, there was a span of 15 bases. The CDR3 length is 15 residues. CDR3 sequence reads: CASSYLIGGPGELFF. As DNA, the CDR3 is TGTGCCAGCAGTTACCTCATTGGGGGTCCGGGGGAGCTGTTTTTT.

The chain uses TRBV27 and TRBJ2-1; 8 bases align to TRBD2. J was trimmed by 2 bases and V by 7 bases; bases with no gene match: 7. Germline V lookup: CDR1 MNHEY, CDR2 SMNVEV (reference sequence). The CDR3 sequence is 15 residues long. CDR3 coding DNA: TGTGCCAGCAACACCGGGACTAGTCCCTACAATGAGCAGTTCTTC. Protein product: CASNTGTSPYNEQFF.

The chain joins TRBV29-1 to TRBJ2-5; D is possibly TRBD1 (6 bases). CDR3 length: 14 residues. Germline loops: CDR1 SQVTM, CDR2 ANQGSEA. Trimming cost V 4 bases and J 2 bases, with 14 bases left between them. CDR3 sequence reads: CSVGRIGTQETQYF. DNA for the CDR3: TGCAGCGTTGGGCGCATCGGGACACAAGAGACCCAGTACTTC.

This chain uses TRBV6-5 with TRBJ1-1, with D possibly being TRBD1 (5 bases). The germline V gene encodes CDR1 MNHEY and CDR2 SVGAGI. V lost 2 bases and J 1 base, leaving 11 bases between the germline ends. CDR3 length: 15 amino acids. CDR3 sequence (DNA): TGTGCCAGCAGTTACGTCGGGACCCCGAACACTGAAGCTTTCTTT. Translated: CASSYVGTPNTEAFF.

The sample holds one count of this clone. The gene calls are TRBV19 and TRBJ2-5; D might be TRBD2 (5 bases). The CDR3 is 15 amino acids. V gave up 2 bases and J gave up 2 bases, with 12 bases separating them. Germline V gene data show CDR1 as LNHDA and CDR2 as SQIVND (reference sequence). This chain's CDR3 is CASSIMVQRQETQYF. CDR3 nucleotides: TGTGCCAGTAGTATAATGGTCCAGCGGCAAGAGACCCAGTACTTC.

This rearrangement joins TRBV28 to TRBJ2-5; 9 nucleotides line up with TRBD2. V gave up 2 bases and J gave up 4 bases; unmatched junction bases: 11. The CDR3 is made up of 17 amino acids. Germline V gene sequence: CDR1 MDHEN, CDR2 SYDVKM. The CDR3 region is CASSLSDLREGSETQYF. The CDR3 coding sequence is TGTGCCAGCAGTTTAAGTGACCTGCGGGAGGGCTCAGAGACCCAGTACTTC.

This sequence joins TRBV29-1 and TRBJ2-5; TRBD1 is a possible D gene (6 bases). V was trimmed by 1 base and J by 0 bases, leaving 9 bases between them. This CDR3 is 14 amino acids long. CDR1 and CDR2 from the germline V gene are SQVTM and ANQGSEA. Written as DNA, the CDR3 is TGCAGCGTTGAAGCAGGGGACCACCAAGAGACCCAGTACTTC. Protein: CSVEAGDHQETQYF. Looking up the rest from reference TRBV29-1 and TRBJ2-5 gives the full variable domain: SAVISQKPSRDICQRGTSLTIQCQVDSQVTMMFWYRQQPGQSLTLIATANQGSEATYESGFVIDKFPISRPNLTFSTLTVSNMSPEDSSIYLCSVEAGDHQETQYFGPGTRLLVL.

The chain joins TRBV9 to TRBJ2-3; the match to TRBD2 covers 8 bases. The V and J ends lost 3 bases and 0 bases, in that order; junction bases with no gene match: 12. The CDR3 totals 18 residues. CDR1 and CDR2 from the germline V gene are SGDLS and YYNGEE. The CDR3 DNA reads as TGTGCCAGCAGCGCCGGGACTATGGCTAGCGGGAGCACAGATACGCAGTATTTT. This codes for CASSAGTMASGSTDTQYF.

The chain has TRBV2 and TRBJ2-4; 8 bases are shared with TRBD1. CDR3 length: 12 amino acids. The germline V gene encodes CDR1 SNHLY and CDR2 FYNNEI. V gave up 7 bases and J gave up 13 bases; unmatched junction bases: 9. CDR3 residues: CASTRRDRTQYF. CDR3 DNA sequence: TGTGCCAGCACCCGCCGGGACAGGACACAGTACTTC.

This clone was detected once. The J gene is TRBJ2-4, the V gene TRBV5-4, with 7 bases lining up with TRBD1. The CDR3 loop spans 16 amino acids. Germline CDR1 and CDR2: SGHNT and YYREEE (reference sequence). V gave up 3 bases and J gave up 2 bases; unmatched junction bases: 8. The CDR3 DNA sequence: TGTGCCAGCAGCTCAAGACAGGGCGAGCCCAAAAACATTCAGTACTTC. Amino acids: CASSSRQGEPKNIQYF.

The chain links TRBV19 to TRBJ2-1; 11 nucleotides line up with TRBD2. The germline CDR1 and CDR2 sequences are LNHDA and SQIVND (reference sequence). Germline trimming cut 3 bases from V and 5 bases from J; bases unmatched to any gene: 6. The CDR3 extends over 16 amino acids. The CDR3 DNA follows: TGTGCCAGTAGTATCCAAGGACTAGCGGGCAACAATGAGCAGTTCTTC. This codes for CASSIQGLAGNNEQFF.

The chain has TRBV5-1 and TRBJ2-3; 8 bases are a match to TRBD1. J was trimmed by 3 bases and V by 4 bases; bases with no gene match: 7. The germline CDR1 and CDR2 sequences are SGHRS and YFSETQ. The CDR3 has 15 amino acids. CDR3 region: CASSRGGQGTDTQYF. CDR3 sequence (DNA): TGCGCCAGCAGCCGCGGCGGACAGGGAACAGATACGCAGTATTTT.

The CDR3 loop reads CASSVGAGVETDTQYF. CDR3 nucleotides: TGTGCCAGCAGCGTGGGGGCGGGAGTGGAAACAGATACGCAGTATTTT. The chain joins TRBV9 to TRBJ2-3; D perhaps matches TRBD2 (7 bases). The CDR3 runs to 16 residues. Deletions cut 2 bases from V and 3 bases from J, with 16 bases between. The germline V gene has CDR1 SGDLS and CDR2 YYNGEE.

The chain combines TRBV15 with TRBJ1-2, with no clear D. V lost 0 bases and J 8 bases, leaving 13 bases between the germline ends. CDR1 and CDR2 from the germline V gene are LNHNV and YYDKDF (reference sequence). This CDR3 is built from 14 residues. DNA for the CDR3: TGTGCCACCAGCAGAGATATCGGGTCCGAGGGCTACACCTTC. It specifies CATSRDIGSEGYTF. Together with reference TRBV15 and TRBJ1-2, the CDR3 gives the full variable domain: DAMVIQNPRYQVTQFGKPVTLSCSQTLNHNVMYWYQQKSSQAPKLLFHYYDKDFNNEADTPDNFQSRRPNTSFCFLDIRSPGLGDTAMYLCATSRDIGSEGYTFGSGTRLTVV.

CDR3: CASSLGQEEYQETQYF. The CDR3 nucleotides read TGTGCCAGCAGCTTAGGACAGGAAGAGTACCAAGAGACCCAGTACTTC. The gene calls are TRBV11-2 and TRBJ2-5, with TRBD1 as a possible D gene (6 bases). The CDR3 spans 16 residues. Germline-derived CDR1 and CDR2 are SGHAT and FQNNGV. V lost 1 base to trimming and J lost 0 bases, with 12 bases between them. Full variable domain (outside the CDR3, taken from reference TRBV11-2 and TRBJ2-5): EAGVAQSPRYKIIEKRQSVAFWCNPISGHATLYWYQQILGQGPKLLIQFQNNGVVDDSQLPKDRFSAERLKGVDSTLKIQPAKLEDSAVYLCASSLGQEEYQETQYFGPGTRLLVL.

The chain links TRBV27 to TRBJ2-3, with 7 positions matching TRBD2. J was trimmed by 1 base and V by 5 bases; bases with no gene match: 6. The CDR3 spans 15 residues. Per the germline V gene, CDR1 is MNHEY and CDR2 is SMNVEV (reference sequence). The CDR3 DNA is TGTGCCAGCAGTCCGAGACTAGCCCGCACAGATACGCAGTATTTT. This encodes CASSPRLARTDTQYF.

The chain recombines TRBV18 with TRBJ2-7; possibly TRBD1 for D (6 bases). Germline CDR1 and CDR2: KGHSH and LQKENI. V was shortened by 4 bases and J by 3 bases, with 10 bases between the two germline ends. The CDR3 runs 13 residues. CDR3 region: CASSLGQIYEQYF. The DNA for the CDR3 is TGTGCCAGCTCACTCGGACAGATCTACGAGCAGTACTTC. The entire variable domain, with the rest obtained from reference TRBV18 and TRBJ2-7, is as follows: NAGVMQNPRHLVRRRGQEARLRCSPMKGHSHVYWYRQLPEEGLKFMVYLQKENIIDESGMPKERFSAEFPKEGPSILRIQQVVRGDSAAYFCASSLGQIYEQYFGPGTRLTVT.

The CDR3 reads CASSPGGQGNKQYF. The CDR3 bases are TGTGCCAGTAGTCCCGGGGGACAGGGAAATAAGCAGTACTTC. The chain employs TRBV19 and TRBJ2-7, with TRBD1 matching 9 bases. The CDR3 spans 14 residues. CDR1 and CDR2 from the germline V gene are LNHDA and SQIVND (reference sequence). V lost 5 bases to trimming and J lost 8 bases; unmatched junction nucleotides: 10.